This passage covers 2 T cell receptor beta chains from one sample sequenced in a study of blood T cells in healthy people across ages. Together with a sample-barcoded 5' primer, a J-beta primer mix was included in a second PCR lasting roughly 6 to 12 cycles. TCRdb processed the 5' RACE reads anew with MiXCR; each CDR3 protein has one entry. The table shows some 940,000 distinct CDR3 sequences, with roughly 29% occurring only once. The same data also contributed to another study, on T cells of mothers and their children.

Sequencing was carried out using blood. The source is a woman aged 40-49 years in good health.

This clonotype was counted a few times. A much more abundant neighbour one base away suggests this may be a read error. The chain uses TRBV7-2 and TRBJ2-1; the D gene is possibly TRBD2 (6 bases). The CDR3 is 16 amino acids. The germline V gene has CDR1 SGHTA and CDR2 FQGNSA. Trimming pared 5 bases from V and 13 bases from J, leaving 27 bases between. The CDR3: CASSNSEGWRDETQFF. The CDR3 DNA sequence: TGTGCCAGCAGCAATAGTGAGGGTTGGCGGGACGAGACCCAGTTCTTC.

This clonotype was observed once. The rearrangement links TRBV2 to TRBJ2-7, with 14 bases aligning to TRBD2. Germline V gene sequence: CDR1 SNHLY, CDR2 FYNNEI. The CDR3 is 20 amino acids. J lost 1 base, V lost 5 bases, and 16 bases had no gene match. CDR3 region: CASSWGPKGLAGVRSYEQYF. The CDR3 DNA follows: TGTGCCAGCAGTTGGGGACCGAAGGGACTAGCGGGAGTTAGGTCCTACGAGCAGTACTTC.